Given below is one T cell receptor (beta chain) in context. This sample is drawn from a study of blood T cell repertoires in COVID-19. Study in general: From the United States, Italy and Spain came samples of acute and convalescent COVID-19. PBMCs, B-cell-depleted T cells, or T cells were the source of the cDNA or gDNA that made up the material.

Per the study methods: It was from reference gene primer amplification that nucleated cell counts were estimated. Clones were read by immunoSEQ multiplex PCR, and TCRdb kept only the in-frame ones, dropping some. The D gene and trimming were derived from the DNA, and the V and J assignments and clone size from that table. This table holds under 140,000 clones, approximately 90% found once. Germline V gene sequence: CDR1 MDHEN, CDR2 SYDVKM. Trimming stripped 3 bases from V and 7 bases from J, with 15 bases between. The CDR3 totals 14 residues. The J gene is TRBJ1-1, the V gene TRBV28, with D uncertain. This receptor was obtained from a woman between 45 and 60 years old with acute or convalescent COVID-19. The specimen was peripheral blood. The CDR3 nucleotides are TGTGCCAGCAGTTTGCGCGGCGGGCTGATTGAAGCTTTCTTT. Translating gives CASSLRGGLIEAFF. The complete variable domain, with remaining parts taken from reference TRBV28 and TRBJ1-1, reads DVKVTQSSRYLVKRTGEKVFLECVQDMDHENMFWYRQDPGLGLRLIYFSYDVKMKEKGDIPEGYSVSREKKERFSLILESASTNQTSMYLCASSLRGGLIEAFFGQGTRLTVV.